These 5 T cell receptor beta chains came from one sample sequenced in a study of PD-1 blockade in classical Hodgkin lymphoma. Repertoires were generated with immunoSEQ multiplex PCR, while TCRdb's copy carries only in-frame clones and drops some. The sample has 100,000 to 120,000 clones, approximately 89% seen once. As to time point: cycle 4 day 1 (C4D1), after more than five weeks of nivolumab. With no exception, relapse followed autologous stem cell transplantation in all patients, and brentuximab vedotin exposure varied. This material consisted of peripheral blood mononuclear cells (PBMCs), taken before the fourth cycle of nivolumab. The source is a human donor with classical Hodgkin lymphoma.

The chain recombines TRBV19 with TRBJ2-7, with D maybe TRBD1 (5 bases). The CDR3 totals 15 residues. Germline values: CDR1 LNHDA, CDR2 SQIVND (reference sequence). Trimming took off 1 base at V and 6 bases at J, with 16 bases between the two ends. CDR3 in amino acids: CASSIGGRALGEQYF. The CDR3 nucleotides read TGTGCCAGTAGTATAGGGGGCAGGGCCCTAGGCGAGCAGTACTTC. Variable domain in full (rest from reference TRBV19 and TRBJ2-7): DGGITQSPKYLFRKEGQNVTLSCEQNLNHDAMYWYRQDPGQGLRLIYYSQIVNDFQKGDIAEGYSVSREKKESFPLTVTSAQKNPTAFYLCASSIGGRALGEQYFGPGTRLTVT.

This chain joins TRBV7-6 and TRBJ1-3; D unclear. Trimming pared 5 bases from V and 2 bases from J, leaving 16 bases between. Looked up from germline, CDR1 is SGHVS and CDR2 is FNYEAQ. The CDR3 sequence is 16 residues long. Here the CDR3 DNA reads TGTGCCAGCAGCCCCAGGAGAGGGTGGCCTGGAAACACCATATATTTT. This encodes CASSPRRGWPGNTIYF.

The rearrangement links TRBV11-2 to TRBJ2-5; no clear D gene. Germline-derived CDR1 and CDR2 are SGHAT and FQNNGV. The CDR3 has 15 residues. Between the trimmed V and J ends, which lost 5 bases and 9 bases, there was a span of 22 bases. The CDR3 DNA sequence: TGTGCCAGCAGCCGCCGGCCTACAGCCCCCGAGGCCCAGTACTTC. It translates to CASSRRPTAPEAQYF.

The chain joins TRBV18 to TRBJ1-1, with D possibly TRBD1 on 5 matching bases. Germline V gene sequence: CDR1 KGHSH, CDR2 LQKENI. Trimming cost V 2 bases and J 1 base, with 14 bases left between them. The CDR3 runs to 16 residues. The CDR3 here is CASSPVPMGPNTEAFF. The CDR3 nucleotides are TGTGCCAGCTCACCAGTGCCAATGGGACCGAACACTGAAGCTTTCTTT. Based on the CDR3 plus reference TRBV18 and TRBJ1-1, the full variable domain is NAGVMQNPRHLVRRRGQEARLRCSPMKGHSHVYWYRQLPEEGLKFMVYLQKENIIDESGMPKERFSAEFPKEGPSILRIQQVVRGDSAAYFCASSPVPMGPNTEAFFGQGTRLTVV.

This chain links TRBV28 with TRBJ2-2; tentatively, D is TRBD1 (5 bases). With 6 bases removed from V and 3 bases from J, the gap between germline ends came to 29 bases. Germline V gene lookup returns CDR1 MDHEN and CDR2 SYDVKM. This CDR3 has 20 residues. This chain's CDR3 is CASRTRYAAPGRLHTGELFF. The CDR3 DNA reads as TGTGCCAGCAGGACCAGATATGCGGCTCCAGGGCGGTTACACACCGGGGAGCTGTTTTTT.